This entry describes one TCR beta chain. Its antigen is currently unknown. These data are taken from a study of T cell responses to AZD1222 COVID-19 vaccine. Study-level results: Repertoire sampling occurred only after the peak T cell response.

Some clones are missing from TCRdb's copy, which holds only in-frame ones; the method was immunoSEQ multiplex PCR. The sample lists fewer than 140,000 clones; 80% to 95% were seen once. Looked up from germline, CDR1 is MNHNS and CDR2 is SASEGT. Trimming cost V 2 bases and J 7 bases, with 11 bases left between them. The CDR3 consists of 13 residues. This TCR was recovered from an adult who received the AZD1222 COVID-19 vaccine. The chain couples TRBV6-1 to TRBJ1-2, with D maybe TRBD1 (6 bases). Sequencing was performed on peripheral blood, taken 28 days after the second AZD1222 dose. CDR3 nucleotides: TGTGCCAGCAGTGAAACAGGGACGGGTGGCTACACCTTC. Translated: CASSETGTGGYTF.